These 31 T cell receptor beta chains share one sample of origin, sequenced in a study of shared clonotypes between healthy human individuals. Method: immunoSEQ multiplex PCR; TCRdb's copy keeps in-frame clones and lacks some. The data contain under 1,100,000 clones, approximately 80% of them singletons. The material sequenced was memory CD4+ T cells from PBMCs. Subset denoted: CD45RA-negative fraction. These receptors all stem from a man younger than 30 in good health. Some clones in this sample may be carry-over from other donors' samples.

The rearrangement uses TRBV5-1 and TRBJ2-1, with TRBD2 matching 10 bases. V shed 4 bases and J 0 bases; nucleotides not matched to a gene: 7. This CDR3 region has 17 residues. In germline, CDR1 is SGHRS, CDR2 YFSETQ. The CDR3 loop reads CASSRQLAGRSYNEQFF. The CDR3, as DNA: TGCGCCAGCAGCCGACAACTAGCGGGACGCTCCTACAATGAGCAGTTCTTC.

The CDR3 loop is CASRSGWNEQFF. The CDR3 DNA follows: TGTGCCAGCAGATCTGGGTGGAATGAGCAGTTCTTC. This chain connects TRBV6-1 to TRBJ2-1; D is unresolved. The V end was cut by 6 bases, the J end by 7 bases, with 10 bases between. The CDR3 loop spans 12 amino acids. The germline CDR1 and CDR2 sequences are MNHNS and SASEGT.

A single count supports this clone. V and J are TRBV9 and TRBJ2-5, with 9 bases lining up with TRBD2. The germline V gene has CDR1 SGDLS and CDR2 YYNGEE. The V segment lost 0 bases and the J segment 5 bases; nucleotides outside the gene matches: 2. The CDR3 runs to 14 residues. The CDR3 region is CASSVVAGGETQYF. The CDR3 nucleotides are TGTGCCAGCAGCGTAGTGGCGGGAGGGGAGACCCAGTACTTC.

V and J are TRBV28 and TRBJ1-5; D is possibly TRBD1 (5 bases). V shed 5 bases and J shed 7 bases, with 12 bases lying between them. CDR3 size: 13 residues. Germline V gene data show CDR1 as MDHEN and CDR2 as SYDVKM. The chain's CDR3 is CASSGTGVQPQHF. CDR3 sequence (DNA): TGTGCCAGCAGTGGGACGGGGGTCCAGCCCCAGCATTTT. Drawing the rest from reference TRBV28 and TRBJ1-5, the complete variable domain is DVKVTQSSRYLVKRTGEKVFLECVQDMDHENMFWYRQDPGLGLRLIYFSYDVKMKEKGDIPEGYSVSREKKERFSLILESASTNQTSMYLCASSGTGVQPQHFGDGTRLSIL.

This chain uses TRBV27 with TRBJ2-5; 15 nucleotides align to TRBD2. With 8 bases clipped from V and 4 bases from J, the junction kept 20 bases outside the gene matches. Germline V gene lookup returns CDR1 MNHEY and CDR2 SMNVEV (reference sequence). This CDR3 spans 20 amino acids. CDR3 in amino acids: CASSPVGHPGTSGRLETQYF. CDR3 nucleotide sequence: TGTGCCAGCTCACCCGTGGGGCATCCCGGGACTAGCGGGAGGTTAGAGACCCAGTACTTC.

The chain links TRBV15 to TRBJ1-2; the D gene is possibly TRBD1 (6 bases). Germline lookup yields CDR1 LNHNV and CDR2 YYDKDF (reference sequence). Trimming removed 3 bases from V and 4 bases from J, with 18 bases in between. The CDR3 extends over 16 amino acids. The CDR3 nucleotides read TGTGCCACCAGCAGTCCCGGGACTCGAGGGGGCTATGGCTACACCTTC. This sequence encodes CATSSPGTRGGYGYTF. Looking up the rest from reference TRBV15 and TRBJ1-2 gives the full variable domain: DAMVIQNPRYQVTQFGKPVTLSCSQTLNHNVMYWYQQKSSQAPKLLFHYYDKDFNNEADTPDNFQSRRPNTSFCFLDIRSPGLGDTAMYLCATSSPGTRGGYGYTFGSGTRLTVV.

The V and J genes are TRBV2 and TRBJ2-5; 9 positions agree with TRBD1. V gave up 6 bases and J gave up 4 bases; unmatched junction bases: 9. The CDR3 runs 15 residues. CDR1 SNHLY and CDR2 FYNNEI come from the germline V gene. The CDR3: CASRQQGASLETQYF. The CDR3, as DNA: TGTGCCAGCAGACAACAGGGGGCTAGTTTAGAGACCCAGTACTTC.

The chain uses TRBV4-2 and TRBJ2-5; a possible D gene is TRBD2 (7 bases). The CDR3 contains 16 residues. V lost 1 base and J lost 4, with 16 bases in between. Germline-derived CDR1 and CDR2 are LGHNA and YNFKEQ. The CDR3 nucleotides are TGTGCCAGCAGCCAAGGAATTGGGGGGGCGGGAGAGACCCAGTACTTC. Translated, it gives CASSQGIGGAGETQYF.

The V call is TRBV18, the J call TRBJ2-2; D might be TRBD1 or TRBD2, each matching 5 bases. The ends were cut back, 3 bases at V and 6 bases at J, with 11 bases in the middle. The CDR3 has 14 residues. CDR1 is KGHSH, CDR2 LQKENI, per germline. The CDR3 is CASSPQGVAGELFF. The DNA of the CDR3 is TGTGCCAGCTCACCTCAGGGAGTGGCCGGGGAGCTGTTTTTT.

The chain combines TRBV11-2 with TRBJ2-5; D is possibly TRBD2 (6 bases). Germline V gene lookup returns CDR1 SGHAT and CDR2 FQNNGV. Trimming took off 5 bases at V and 2 bases at J, with 9 bases between the two ends. The CDR3 length is 13 residues. DNA of the CDR3: TGTGCCAGCAGCAGGGGACTTCAAGAGACCCAGTACTTC. It is translated as CASSRGLQETQYF.

This rearrangement joins TRBV2 to TRBJ2-7; D is perhaps TRBD1 or TRBD2 (6 bases each). The CDR3 length is 15 residues. The germline V gene has CDR1 SNHLY and CDR2 FYNNEI. With 6 bases removed from V and 4 bases from J, the gap between germline ends came to 19 bases. The CDR3 region has the DNA TGTGCCAGCAGGTACGGGGGCCTGCTACCGTACGAGCAGTACTTC. It is translated as CASRYGGLLPYEQYF.

The chain has TRBV7-2 and TRBJ2-3, with TRBD2 identical over 10 bases. Germline lookup yields CDR1 SGHTA and CDR2 FQGNSA. The CDR3 has 19 residues. V gave up 5 bases and J gave up 7 bases; unmatched junction bases: 21. CDR3 nucleotides: TGTGCCAGCAGCCTTCCCCAGCGGGAGGGCCTTGGACGTCGGAATACGCAGTATTTT. This translates into CASSLPQREGLGRRNTQYF.

The V and J genes are TRBV27 and TRBJ2-7, with D tentatively TRBD1 or TRBD2 (5 bases each). This CDR3 spans 14 amino acids. V gave up 5 bases and J gave up 2 bases, with 13 bases separating them. CDR1 MNHEY and CDR2 SMNVEV come from the germline V gene (reference sequence). CDR3 DNA sequence: TGTGCCAGCAGTCAAGACGGGACCCCCTACGAGCAGTACTTC. It yields the protein CASSQDGTPYEQYF.

This CDR3 reads CASSPQAGPSYEQYF. The CDR3 DNA is TGTGCCAGCAGCCCCCAGGCAGGGCCCTCCTACGAGCAGTACTTC. The chain employs TRBV11-2 and TRBJ2-7, with D tentatively TRBD1 (5 bases). This CDR3 is built from 15 residues. Trimming stripped 5 bases from V and 0 bases from J, with 14 bases between. Germline CDR1 reads SGHAT; CDR2 reads FQNNGV.

V and J are TRBV2 and TRBJ1-5, with TRBD1 matching over 9 bases. In germline, CDR1 is SNHLY, CDR2 FYNNEI. After removal of 5 bases from V and 1 base from J, the junction contained 6 bases not matched to a gene. The CDR3 loop spans 16 amino acids. In DNA, the CDR3 is TGTGCCAGCAGTCATCTACAGGGGGCCAGCAATCAGCCCCAGCATTTT. Translating gives CASSHLQGASNQPQHF.

This rearrangement joins TRBV7-6 to TRBJ2-1, with D possibly TRBD1 on 7 matching bases. Looked up from germline, CDR1 is SGHVS and CDR2 is FNYEAQ. The CDR3 consists of 15 residues. Trimming pared 5 bases from V and 0 bases from J, leaving 11 bases between. The CDR3 sequence: CASSAGGRSYNEQFF. The CDR3 region has the DNA TGTGCCAGCAGCGCAGGGGGGCGCTCCTACAATGAGCAGTTCTTC.

CDR3 sequence: CASSLFGAALEELFF. For the CDR3, the DNA is TGTGCCAGCAGCTTATTCGGCGCGGCGTTGGAGGAGCTGTTTTTT. The chain uses TRBV7-9 and TRBJ2-2; D uncertain. The germline gives CDR1 SEHNR, CDR2 FQNEAQ (reference sequence). V lost 2 bases to trimming and J lost 10 bases, with 17 bases between them. CDR3 length equals 15 residues.

This clone was seen more than once but under ten times. The chain joins TRBV5-1 to TRBJ2-5; 10 bases agree with TRBD1. The CDR3 length is 16 residues. With 0 bases clipped from V and 4 bases from J, the junction kept 6 bases outside the gene matches. Germline CDR1 SGHRS, CDR2 YFSETQ. The CDR3: CASSLAPTGGAETQYF. The CDR3 DNA reads TGCGCCAGCAGCTTGGCCCCGACAGGGGGCGCAGAGACCCAGTACTTC.

This clone was counted only a few times. J is TRBJ2-2 and V is TRBV5-4; TRBD2 aligns across 12 bases. Germline CDR1 is SGHNT and CDR2 is YYREEE (reference sequence). The CDR3 spans 17 residues. Trimming cost V 4 bases and J 10 bases; bases outside gene matches: 14. This CDR3 is CASSPHGASGRAAELFF. In DNA, the CDR3 is TGTGCCAGCAGCCCCCATGGGGCTAGCGGGAGGGCCGCGGAGCTGTTTTTT.

Many counts were recorded for this clone. Within the sample, other DNA sequences also encode this same CDR3. The chain joins TRBV2 to TRBJ1-1; maybe TRBD1 (6 bases). This CDR3 has 14 residues. Per the germline V gene, CDR1 is SNHLY and CDR2 is FYNNEI. Trimming stripped 5 bases from V and 8 bases from J, with 18 bases between. The CDR3 sequence is CASSKETGSREAFF. The CDR3 nucleotides read TGTGCCAGCAGTAAAGAAACAGGGAGTAGGGAAGCTTTCTTT.

The V and J genes are TRBV5-1 and TRBJ2-7, with D perhaps TRBD1 or TRBD2 (5 bases each). This CDR3 has 15 residues. V lost 0 bases and J lost 6, with 16 bases in between. Per germline, CDR1 SGHRS and CDR2 YFSETQ. The CDR3, as DNA: TGCGCCAGCAGCTTGGATTTGGGGGATATAGCCGAGCAGTACTTC. Its translation: CASSLDLGDIAEQYF. The whole variable domain, remainder taken from reference TRBV5-1 and TRBJ2-7, is KAGVTQTPRYLIKTRGQQVTLSCSPISGHRSVSWYQQTPGQGLQFLFEYFSETQRNKGNFPGRFSGRQFSNSRSEMNVSTLELGDSALYLCASSLDLGDIAEQYFGPGTRLTVT.

The CDR3: CASRSTGAAMEKLFF. CDR3 nucleotide sequence: TGTGCCAGCAGGTCGACCGGGGCAGCCATGGAAAAACTGTTTTTT. This rearrangement joins TRBV27 to TRBJ1-4, with TRBD1 as a possible D gene (5 bases). The V and J ends lost 6 bases and 8 bases respectively, with 19 bases between them. The CDR3 runs to 15 residues. Germline values: CDR1 MNHEY, CDR2 SMNVEV (reference sequence).

This clone was counted ten times or more. The chain has TRBV2 and TRBJ1-2, with D unresolved. V lost 4 bases and J lost 3, with 6 bases in between. Germline values: CDR1 SNHLY, CDR2 FYNNEI. The CDR3 runs 12 residues. The CDR3 coding sequence is TGTGCCAGCAGTGCGGAGGACTATGGCTACACCTTC. This gives the protein CASSAEDYGYTF.

The chain is built from TRBV6-6 and TRBJ2-7, with 7 bases fitting TRBD1. Losses at the gene ends were 4 bases for V and 5 bases for J; bases not matched to a gene: 8. Germline loops: CDR1 MNHNY, CDR2 SVGAGI (reference sequence). The CDR3 contains 14 residues. Here the CDR3 reads CASSSRQGVDEQYF. CDR3 nucleotide sequence: TGTGCCAGCAGTTCAAGACAGGGTGTAGACGAGCAGTACTTC.

With respect to this clone: With a much larger clone just one base away, this may be a read error. The rearrangement links TRBV7-3 to TRBJ2-2; 7 nucleotides line up with TRBD1. Trimming cost V 4 bases and J 5 bases; bases outside gene matches: 4. CDR1 and CDR2 from the germline V gene are SGHTA and FQGTGA. CDR3 size: 14 residues. The CDR3 region is CASSSRQGTGELFF. The CDR3 bases are TGTGCCAGCAGCTCCCGACAGGGAACCGGGGAGCTGTTTTTT.

CDR3 loop: CASSQSGTGDRKTQYF. The DNA for the CDR3 is TGCGCCAGCAGCCAATCCGGGACAGGGGATCGAAAGACCCAGTACTTC. V and J are TRBV4-3 and TRBJ2-5; 10 nucleotides align to TRBD1. The CDR3 consists of 16 residues. Germline loops: CDR1 LGHNA, CDR2 YSLEER. J gave up 6 bases and V 2 bases, and 9 bases lay outside the gene matches.

This clone was picked up many times. The sample carries other DNA sequences with the same CDR3. The rearrangement uses TRBV5-4 and TRBJ2-5; D is perhaps TRBD1 (5 bases). Germline values: CDR1 SGHNT, CDR2 YYREEE (reference sequence). This CDR3 is built from 14 residues. Trimming stripped 2 bases from V and 1 base from J, with 9 bases between. The CDR3 DNA reads TGTGCCAGCAGCTTCCAGGGCTCCCAAGAGACCCAGTACTTC. Its protein product is CASSFQGSQETQYF.

The chain combines TRBV9 with TRBJ2-5; 16 bases are a match to TRBD2. V was pared by 4 bases and J by 4 bases, with 7 bases of the junction left unmatched. The CDR3 is 17 amino acids. Germline V gene sequence: CDR1 SGDLS, CDR2 YYNGEE. The CDR3 region has the DNA TGTGCCAGCAGCAAAGGGACTAGCGGGAGGGCCGGAGAGACCCAGTACTTC. As protein: CASSKGTSGRAGETQYF.

This rearrangement joins TRBV4-1 to TRBJ1-5; 10 positions match TRBD1. The CDR3 has 14 amino acids. CDR1 and CDR2 (germline): MGHRA, YSYEKL. Trimming took 3 bases from V and 5 from J; bases not matched to a gene: 1. CDR3: CASSQDRGDQPQHF. CDR3 sequence (DNA): TGCGCCAGCAGCCAGGACAGGGGGGATCAGCCCCAGCATTTT.

V is TRBV18 and J is TRBJ2-3; TRBD1 aligns across 8 bases. There are 14 residues in the CDR3. Germline V lookup: CDR1 KGHSH, CDR2 LQKENI. V shed 3 bases and J 5 bases; nucleotides not matched to a gene: 4. The CDR3 DNA reads as TGTGCCAGCTCACCGGCAGGGGGCAAAGATACGCAGTATTTT. Protein product: CASSPAGGKDTQYF.

The V and J genes are TRBV2 and TRBJ2-7; 10 bases line up with TRBD1. Germline V gene lookup returns CDR1 SNHLY and CDR2 FYNNEI. The CDR3 has 14 residues. V trimming: 7 bases; J trimming: 3 bases; junction bases outside the gene matches: 6. This CDR3 reads CASMRGQGGYEQYF. The DNA for the CDR3 is TGTGCCAGCATGAGAGGACAGGGGGGCTACGAGCAGTACTTC.